This record concerns one TCR beta chain sequence. Its antigen target is currently unknown. Nothing much larger sits one base from this clone, and base qualities are not available. CDR1 and CDR2, looked up from the germline V gene (reference sequence), are MNHEY and SMNVEV. V lost 0 bases and J lost 1 base; the stretch between them is 4 bases long. The cysteine opens and the phenylalanine closes a CDR3 of 14 amino acids. Left in the record is the CDR3 DNA by itself, 42 bases read in frame from the first base. RNA was extracted with the RNeasy kit and roughly 0.45 to 1 ug was reverse transcribed using random hexamers. The immunoSEQ multiplex PCR assay, covering 54 Vbeta and 13 Jbeta segments, was used to amplify TCR beta CDR3 regions. Bias from PCR amplification was corrected by using a synthetic template baseline for primer optimization and for computational correction. In the paper's pipeline: Reads were annotated to V, D and J genes according to IMGT and were analyzed with immunoSEQ Analyzer, with only productive sequences retained. Clonality was computed as one minus Shannon entropy normalized by log2 of the number of productive unique sequences. Public and private clones were assessed among the 100 most prevalent clones of each patient and control. Susac-specific clones were defined as absent from healthy and MS cohorts, 1052 published viral clones and other ImmuneACCESS disease sequences. TCRdb reprocessing: public reads trimmed at Q25 with fastp, clones called with MiXCR, in-frame beta chains kept. Each CDR3 protein appears once, grouped with its most common genes and DNA. TCRdb, not the original authors, processed these V and J calls. Recorded for this sample are roughly 140,000 distinct CDR3 sequences; around 95% of them occurred a single time. The ten largest make up under 0.15% of the sample.

The sample comes from a study of CD8 T cells in Susac syndrome (dated by TCRdb to the late 2010s). Context from the whole study: The study used repertoire sequencing to test whether antigen drove CD8+ T cell activation and differentiation in Susac syndrome. Clonality of the CD8+ T cell repertoire was compared between over 10 healthy donors, about 14 Susac syndrome patients and about 15 multiple sclerosis patients.

Peripheral blood CD8+ and CD4+ T cells from healthy donors, Susac syndrome patients and multiple sclerosis patients were profiled by high-throughput TCR beta sequencing. The multiple sclerosis controls were treatment-naive patients whose relapsing-remitting disease, either stable or active, fulfilled the revised McDonald criteria. Bulk CD8+ and CD4+ T cells were purified by magnetic negative isolation, while CD8+ TEMRA cells were enriched using FACS. Blood was drawn into EDTA tubes, processed within 24 hours, and PBMCs were isolated by density gradient centrifugation. PBMCs destined for TCR sequencing were cryopreserved in liquid nitrogen and later thawed in a 37 °C water bath. The sorted or isolated CD4+, CD8+ and CD8+ TEMRA cells had a purity of 90% or higher. Here is what the overall study found, with its caveats: The number of individuals in the TCR sequencing and HLA analysis was recognized as being relatively small.

Recombination connected TRBV27 to TRBJ1-5, with the D gene call left open. The material sequenced was CD8+ T cells from PBMCs. The sequence was obtained from a human donor with multiple sclerosis. The nucleotide sequence reads TGTGCCAGCAGTTTATCGGTAAGCAATCAGCCCCAGCATTTT. Translated, it reads CASSLSVSNQPQHF.